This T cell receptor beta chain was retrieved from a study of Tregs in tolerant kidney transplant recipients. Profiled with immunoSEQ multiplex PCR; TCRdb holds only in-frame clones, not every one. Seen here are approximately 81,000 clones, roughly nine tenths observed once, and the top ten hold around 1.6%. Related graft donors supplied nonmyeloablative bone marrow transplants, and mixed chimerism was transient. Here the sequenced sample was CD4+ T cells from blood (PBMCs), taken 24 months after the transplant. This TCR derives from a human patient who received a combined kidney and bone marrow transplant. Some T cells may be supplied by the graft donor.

The CDR3 nucleotides are TGTGCCAGCAGCTGGTCGGGTCAGATTGATGGAAACACCATATATTTT. Translation gives CASSWSGQIDGNTIYF. The chain recombines TRBV4-2 with TRBJ1-3, with D uncertain. The germline V gene encodes CDR1 LGHNA and CDR2 YNFKEQ. V lost 5 bases and J 3 bases, leaving 17 bases between the germline ends. The CDR3 length is 16 residues.